This T cell receptor beta chain was found in a study of cytomegalovirus exposure and HLA in healthy donors. Overall study results and limits: Reported performance of the classifier showed diagnosis of cytomegalovirus status with high specificity and sensitivity.

The trim removed 1 base at V and 9 bases at J, leaving 7 bases unmatched. Germline assignment: CDR1 SGHRS and CDR2 YFSETQ. This CDR3 has 14 amino acids. Sequencing used immunoSEQ multiplex PCR; TCRdb keeps in-frame clones, though not all of them. Of 150,000 to 200,000 clones listed, 84% are singletons. This clone has at least ten counts. The antigen remains undetermined. The specimen sequenced was PBMCs. This clonotype originated in a man between 18 and 35 years old in good health and CMV-seropositive. The gene calls are TRBV5-1 and TRBJ2-1; TRBD2 agrees at 7 bases. CDR3: CASSLRGSDGEQFF. CDR3 sequence (DNA): TGCGCCAGCAGCTTGCGCGGGAGTGATGGTGAGCAGTTCTTC.